This T cell receptor beta chain is from a study of memory CD8 T cells in hepatitis C reinfection (dated by TCRdb to between 2016 and 2019). The study in broad terms: Among the donors, a few cleared two back-to-back HCV infections on their own, whereas two got rid of a primary infection but ended up chronically infected after reinfection. HCV reinfection was defined by a positive HCV RNA test following two negative tests taken at least 60 days apart. Samples for the late or post reinfection time point were taken from 12 to 24 weeks after reinfection was detected. The study tracked the TCR beta repertoire of virus-specific CD8 T cells longitudinally across an HCV reinfection episode in roughly 5 donors. Between about 2009 and 2013, five reinfection cases with stored pre-reinfection samples were identified. In the reinfection study, participants who had previously resolved an HCV infection were followed up every 3 months. What the authors observed across the whole study: With only a few donors, the study could not reach definitive conclusions about public clonotypes linked to secondary clearance.

What the time point label conveys for this sample: late/post reinfection, 12 to 24 weeks after detection. Sorted cells were sequenced directly ex vivo, with no in vitro expansion before TCR sequencing. Donors were people who inject drugs enrolled in the Montreal Acute Hepatitis C Cohort Study (HEPCO) in Canada. As controls, total naive CD8 T cells were sorted as viable CD3+ CD8+ CD45RO- cells from two donors at all three reinfection time points. Before sorting, cryopreserved peripheral blood mononuclear cells were thawed, and CD8 T cells were purified from the thawed cells. The MACS CD8+ T cell Isolation Kit was used to enrich CD8 T cells by negative selection. A BD FACSAria II sorter with FACSDiva software was used for cell sorting, and FlowJo was used for data analysis. The CDR3 numbers 14 residues from cysteine through phenylalanine. Only the CDR3 portion is preserved as DNA: 42 bases, with reading frame beginning at the first base. V is shortened by 3 bases, J by 1 base, and the region joining them spans 12 bases. Looking up the germline V gene yields CDR1 SQVTM and CDR2 ANQGSEA.

Regarding this clone: The antigen it binds to is not known. No clone much larger than this one lies a single base away; base qualities are absent.

The receptor library was made with the immunoSEQ multiplex PCR assay. Genomic DNA was extracted from the sorted cells, and Adaptive Biotechnologies' automated high-throughput method was used to sequence the TCR beta V, D and J regions. CDR3 regions were amplified with a two-step, bias-controlled multiplex PCR. An Illumina instrument was used to sequence the amplified TCR beta libraries. Regarding the original processing steps: The demultiplexed reads were processed to cut down on amplification and sequencing bias, and the IMGT database was used to assign CDR3 sequences to gene families. Repertoire data were analyzed with ImmunoSEQ software version 2.0. Out-of-frame sequences and sequences with stop codons in the CDR3 were removed from clonotype lists. Clonotypes below 0.01% frequency were excluded because they corresponded to less than one cell. Richness was calculated by dividing observed richness by input cell number, and evenness was calculated by dividing Shannon entropy by log observed richness. Simpson diversity and Morisita-Horn overlap indices were used to quantify repertoire diversity and similarity between time points. Clonotypes were categorized as dominant (>1%), sub-dominant (0.5-0.99%), low abundance (0.1-0.49%) or lowest abundance (<0.1%). A germline index was calculated as total CDR3 length minus total nucleotide additions, divided by total CDR3 length. Entries here come from immuneACCESS through TCRdb and include only in-frame sequences with V and J called. Some clones fail to appear in such tables; in the studies checked, an unresolved V gene covers under half of the shortfall, and the cause of the remainder is unknown. The V and J calls and the clone size are those of that table, but D and trimming were determined from the DNA. Within this sample are about 43,000 clones, with 80% to 90% of them counted one time only. The leading ten clones occupy 0.72% of the sample.

This sequence uses TRBV29-1 and TRBJ2-5; the D gene lacks a confident call. What was sequenced was naive CD8+ T cells sorted from blood. This specimen's cell subset or site label, per the study, means: total naive CD8+CD45RO- T cells. This TCR derives from a man aged 18-30 years with hepatitis C virus infection. The CDR3 reads as follows: CSVDEENFQETQYF. The DNA reads as follows: TGCAGCGTTGATGAGGAGAATTTCCAAGAGACCCAGTACTTC.